This is a list of T cell receptor beta chains from one sample in a study of PD-L1 blockade in urothelial cancer. Generated by immunoSEQ multiplex PCR, the TCRdb table keeps only in-frame clones and is missing some. The sample consists of around 63,000 clones, 81% of them appearing once. Sequenced here: PBMCs, sampled around atezolizumab (anti-PD-L1) treatment. The receptor source for this set is a man aged 70-80 years with urothelial cancer. CDR3s include the opening cysteine and the closing phenylalanine or tryptophan. The order of the fields is J gene, clone size, D gene, V gene, CDR3 protein, CDR3 DNA. A D gene is named only where the DNA matches it firmly. Clone size is given for some rows only: seen once, a few or many times, or a class if the clone is expanded.

J gene: TRBJ1-1; clone size: -; D gene: -; V gene: TRBV7-9; CDR3 protein: CASSPASGGDTEAFF; CDR3 DNA: TGTGCCAGCAGCCCCGCGTCGGGGGGGGACACTGAAGCTTTCTTT
J gene: TRBJ1-1; clone size: -; D gene: TRBD1; V gene: TRBV6-1; CDR3 protein: CASSDTGGTEAFF; CDR3 DNA: TGTGCCAGCAGTGACACAGGGGGCACTGAAGCTTTCTTT
J gene: TRBJ2-7; clone size: -; D gene: -; V gene: TRBV7-2; CDR3 protein: CASSLVRVESSYEQYF; CDR3 DNA: TGTGCCAGCAGCTTAGTCAGGGTGGAGAGCTCCTACGAGCAGTACTTC
J gene: TRBJ2-1; clone size: -; D gene: TRBD1; V gene: TRBV5-1; CDR3 protein: CASSIGTAQWEQFF; CDR3 DNA: TGCGCCAGCAGCATAGGGACAGCCCAATGGGAGCAGTTCTTC
J gene: TRBJ2-2; clone size: -; D gene: TRBD1; V gene: TRBV4-3; CDR3 protein: CASSLRATGDAGELFF; CDR3 DNA: TGCGCCAGCAGCCTCCGGGCGACAGGGGACGCCGGGGAGCTGTTTTTT
J gene: TRBJ1-1; clone size: -; D gene: -; V gene: TRBV6-6; CDR3 protein: CASSLHPTVNTEAFF; CDR3 DNA: TGTGCCAGCAGTCTCCATCCGACAGTGAACACTGAAGCTTTCTTT
J gene: TRBJ2-4; clone size: -; D gene: -; V gene: TRBV6-1; CDR3 protein: CASSESSYSRAKNIQYF; CDR3 DNA: TGTGCCAGCAGTGAGAGTAGCTATTCGCGGGCCAAAAACATTCAGTACTTC
J gene: TRBJ1-1; clone size: few; D gene: -; V gene: TRBV5-1; CDR3 protein: CASSLLSENTEAFF; CDR3 DNA: TGCGCCAGCAGCTTGCTGTCAGAAAACACTGAAGCTTTCTTT
J gene: TRBJ1-3; clone size: -; D gene: TRBD1; V gene: TRBV30; CDR3 protein: CAWDSTGVGGNTIYF; CDR3 DNA: TGTGCCTGGGACTCTACAGGGGTCGGAGGAAACACCATATATTTT
J gene: TRBJ2-5; clone size: -; D gene: -; V gene: TRBV29-1; CDR3 protein: CSVEGLDGETQYF; CDR3 DNA: TGCAGCGTTGAAGGTCTAGACGGGGAGACCCAGTACTTC
J gene: TRBJ1-2; clone size: -; D gene: TRBD1; V gene: TRBV11-2; CDR3 protein: CASSFRGQGEGGYTF; CDR3 DNA: TGTGCCAGCAGCTTCCGTGGACAGGGCGAAGGAGGCTACACCTTC
J gene: TRBJ2-5; clone size: -; D gene: -; V gene: TRBV19; CDR3 protein: CASTQSASAPETQYF; CDR3 DNA: TGTGCCAGTACCCAAAGCGCTAGCGCGCCGGAGACCCAGTACTTC
J gene: TRBJ2-1; clone size: -; D gene: TRBD2; V gene: TRBV6-5; CDR3 protein: CASSYSSGREYEQFF; CDR3 DNA: TGTGCCAGCAGTTACTCGAGCGGGAGGGAGTATGAGCAGTTCTTC
J gene: TRBJ2-7; clone size: -; D gene: -; V gene: TRBV7-9; CDR3 protein: CASSLTGGRIGEQYF; CDR3 DNA: TGTGCCAGCAGCTTAACCGGGGGTCGAATCGGCGAGCAGTACTTC
J gene: TRBJ1-1; clone size: -; D gene: TRBD1; V gene: TRBV25-1; CDR3 protein: CASNYQGGTEAFF; CDR3 DNA: TGTGCCAGCAATTATCAGGGGGGCACTGAAGCTTTCTTT
J gene: TRBJ2-3; clone size: -; D gene: -; V gene: TRBV19; CDR3 protein: CASRPGAPEPDTQYF; CDR3 DNA: TGTGCCAGTCGACCTGGGGCCCCAGAACCAGATACGCAGTATTTT
J gene: TRBJ1-6; clone size: once; D gene: TRBD1; V gene: TRBV11-2; CDR3 protein: CASSWTGGGYNSPLHF; CDR3 DNA: TGTGCCAGCAGCTGGACAGGTGGGGGGTATAATTCACCCCTCCACTTT
J gene: TRBJ2-4; clone size: -; D gene: -; V gene: TRBV6-4; CDR3 protein: CASPYKTAAKNIQYF; CDR3 DNA: TGTGCCAGCCCCTATAAGACAGCAGCCAAAAACATTCAGTACTTC
J gene: TRBJ1-1; clone size: -; D gene: -; V gene: TRBV7-2; CDR3 protein: CASSPRQNSTEAFF; CDR3 DNA: TGTGCCAGCAGCCCCCGACAGAATAGCACTGAAGCTTTCTTT
J gene: TRBJ2-2; clone size: -; D gene: -; V gene: TRBV7-9; CDR3 protein: CASSPGIHTGELFF; CDR3 DNA: TGTGCCAGCAGTCCCGGGATCCACACCGGGGAGCTGTTTTTT
J gene: TRBJ2-4; clone size: few; D gene: -; V gene: TRBV19; CDR3 protein: CASSIAGTKNIQYF; CDR3 DNA: TGTGCCAGTAGTATAGCAGGGACCAAAAACATTCAGTACTTC
J gene: TRBJ1-5; clone size: -; D gene: -; V gene: TRBV28; CDR3 protein: CASSSGGVISNQPQHF; CDR3 DNA: TGTGCCAGCAGTAGCGGGGGGGTCATTAGCAATCAGCCCCAGCATTTT
J gene: TRBJ1-1; clone size: -; D gene: -; V gene: TRBV29-1; CDR3 protein: CSVDIQGSGNTEAFF; CDR3 DNA: TGCAGCGTCGACATTCAGGGTTCGGGGAACACTGAAGCTTTCTTT
J gene: TRBJ2-6; clone size: -; D gene: TRBD1; V gene: TRBV7-2; CDR3 protein: CASSFIPGTGASGANVLTF; CDR3 DNA: TGTGCCAGCAGCTTCATACCCGGGACAGGGGCTTCTGGGGCCAACGTCCTGACTTTC
J gene: TRBJ2-1; clone size: few; D gene: TRBD1; V gene: TRBV11-2; CDR3 protein: CASSQFRTGGNEQFF; CDR3 DNA: TGTGCCAGCAGTCAGTTTAGGACAGGGGGCAATGAGCAGTTCTTC
J gene: TRBJ2-7; clone size: -; D gene: TRBD1; V gene: TRBV5-4; CDR3 protein: CASSPRTGGLDEQYF; CDR3 DNA: TGTGCCAGCAGCCCTAGAACAGGGGGCCTGGACGAGCAGTACTTC
J gene: TRBJ2-7; clone size: -; D gene: TRBD1; V gene: TRBV18; CDR3 protein: CASSSGQGGSYEQYF; CDR3 DNA: TGTGCCAGCTCATCGGGACAGGGGGGCTCCTACGAGCAGTACTTC
J gene: TRBJ1-4; clone size: -; D gene: TRBD1; V gene: TRBV5-1; CDR3 protein: CASSVTGQGEKLFF; CDR3 DNA: TGCGCCAGCAGCGTTACGGGACAGGGGGAAAAACTGTTTTTT
J gene: TRBJ2-7; clone size: -; D gene: -; V gene: TRBV9; CDR3 protein: CASSPGRGGRAYEQYF; CDR3 DNA: TGTGCCAGCAGCCCTGGGAGAGGTGGGAGAGCGTACGAGCAGTACTTC
J gene: TRBJ2-7; clone size: -; D gene: TRBD2; V gene: TRBV6-6; CDR3 protein: CASRWTSGSYEQYF; CDR3 DNA: TGTGCCAGCAGATGGACTAGCGGGAGTTACGAGCAGTACTTC
J gene: TRBJ1-1; clone size: -; D gene: -; V gene: TRBV4-3; CDR3 protein: CASSQERTETSMNTEAFF; CDR3 DNA: TGCGCCAGCAGCCAAGAGAGGACAGAGACTTCCATGAACACTGAAGCTTTCTTT
J gene: TRBJ2-2; clone size: -; D gene: -; V gene: TRBV7-3; CDR3 protein: CASSPTGGELFF; CDR3 DNA: TGTGCCAGCAGCCCTACGGGCGGGGAGCTGTTTTTT
J gene: TRBJ1-2; clone size: -; D gene: -; V gene: TRBV19; CDR3 protein: CASSILGDITNYGYTF; CDR3 DNA: TGTGCCAGTAGTATCTTGGGGGACATCACCAACTATGGCTACACCTTC
J gene: TRBJ1-5; clone size: -; D gene: TRBD1; V gene: TRBV13; CDR3 protein: CASSLRQGGNQPQHF; CDR3 DNA: TGTGCCAGCAGCCTCCGACAGGGCGGCAATCAGCCCCAGCATTTT
J gene: TRBJ2-1; clone size: -; D gene: -; V gene: TRBV11-2; CDR3 protein: CASSLLRSYNEQFF; CDR3 DNA: TGTGCCAGCAGCTTATTGCGGTCCTACAATGAGCAGTTCTTC
J gene: TRBJ2-7; clone size: -; D gene: -; V gene: TRBV5-6; CDR3 protein: CASSFARGGYEQYF; CDR3 DNA: TGTGCCAGCAGCTTCGCCAGGGGCGGCTACGAGCAGTACTTC
J gene: TRBJ2-6; clone size: -; D gene: -; V gene: TRBV4-3; CDR3 protein: CASSQDSSAGANVLTF; CDR3 DNA: TGCGCCAGCAGCCAAGATTCGTCGGCTGGGGCCAACGTCCTGACTTTC
J gene: TRBJ1-5; clone size: -; D gene: -; V gene: TRBV15; CDR3 protein: CATSRQGGNQPQHF; CDR3 DNA: TGTGCCACCAGCAGACAGGGTGGGAATCAGCCCCAGCATTTT
J gene: TRBJ1-4; clone size: -; D gene: -; V gene: TRBV10-2; CDR3 protein: CASSETENEKLFF; CDR3 DNA: TGCGCCAGCAGTGAGACAGAGAATGAAAAACTGTTTTTT
J gene: TRBJ1-3; clone size: -; D gene: -; V gene: TRBV5-1; CDR3 protein: CASSLSTDSGNTIYF; CDR3 DNA: TGCGCCAGCAGCTTGTCGACAGACTCTGGAAACACCATATATTTT
J gene: TRBJ2-2; clone size: -; D gene: TRBD2; V gene: TRBV19; CDR3 protein: CAATAGTSGRADAGELFF; CDR3 DNA: TGTGCCGCAACTGCCGGGACTAGCGGGAGGGCCGATGCCGGGGAGCTGTTTTTT